This T cell receptor beta chain was obtained from a study of T-cell reconstitution after alpha-beta-depleted transplantation in children. On this clonotype itself: Its target is unknown.

Germline V gene data show CDR1 as MGHRA and CDR2 as YSYEKL. This CDR3 spans 17 amino acids. V lost 4 bases and J 1 base, leaving 19 bases between the germline ends. Construction of the TCRbeta library involved unique molecular identifiers. TCRdb itself ran the PCR reads through MiXCR, one entry per CDR3 protein. This table has about 310,000 distinct CDR3 sequences, approximately 23% appearing once. General observations from the study: About two months after transplant, alpha-beta T cells reportedly came from several hundred expanded graft clones. Where some patients showed high TCRbeta diversity at day 60, it came from recipient T cells and thymic progenitors that had survived.

The source material was PBMCs, mostly from graft donor cells, sampled 180 days after TCRalphabeta/CD19-depleted stem cell transplant. The sequence was collected from a male patient aged 10 to 17 who had a stem cell transplant for acute lymphoblastic leukemia, so the T cells may come from the graft donor. The genes are TRBV4-1 and TRBJ2-5, with TRBD2 as a possible D gene (6 bases). The CDR3 coding sequence is TGCGCCAGCAGCCCTTATAGAGTGGGGGGACCCCAAGAGACCCAGTACTTC. Its protein product is CASSPYRVGGPQETQYF.